The rows below give T cell receptor beta chains drawn from one sample of a study of blood T cells in healthy people across ages. One entry per CDR3 protein, called by TCRdb with MiXCR from the 5' RACE reads. Of some 800,000 distinct CDR3 sequences listed, 40% to 50% are singletons. The sample was blood. These receptors were obtained from a man aged 60 to 75 in good health. The CDR3 runs from the conserved cysteine through the conserved F or W. The D gene is left open where the match is weak. Clone size is shown for a subset of rows, as once, few, many or a class of expanded clone.

D gene: NA
clone size: NA
V gene: TRBV7-2
J gene: TRBJ2-5
CDR3 protein: CASSLLGGLPLETQYF
CDR3 DNA: TGTGCCAGCAGCTTATTGGGGGGGCTTCCCCTGGAGACCCAGTACTTC

D gene: TRBD1
clone size: NA
V gene: TRBV5-1
J gene: TRBJ1-4
CDR3 protein: CASSTGQGDEKLFF
CDR3 DNA: TGCGCCAGCAGCACGGGACAGGGGGATGAAAAACTGTTTTTT

D gene: TRBD2
clone size: few
V gene: TRBV5-1
J gene: TRBJ2-5
CDR3 protein: CASRPSGGAAKTQYF
CDR3 DNA: TGCGCCAGCAGACCCAGCGGGGGGGCCGCAAAGACCCAGTACTTC

D gene: NA
clone size: NA
V gene: TRBV20-1
J gene: TRBJ2-3
CDR3 protein: CSANAGSGYNTQYF
CDR3 DNA: TGCAGTGCTAATGCAGGGTCGGGGTATAATACGCAGTATTTT

D gene: NA
clone size: NA
V gene: TRBV20-1
J gene: TRBJ1-2
CDR3 protein: CSARDLDRIASGYTF
CDR3 DNA: TGCAGTGCTAGAGATCTTGACAGGATAGCTTCTGGCTACACCTTC

D gene: NA
clone size: NA
V gene: TRBV12-3/TRBV12-4
J gene: TRBJ2-3
CDR3 protein: CASGTVDGHRGGTDTQYF
CDR3 DNA: TGTGCCAGCGGGACCGTTGACGGACACCGAGGAGGAACAGATACGCAGTATTTT

D gene: TRBD1
clone size: NA
V gene: TRBV20-1
J gene: TRBJ1-1
CDR3 protein: CSARDGTGDTEAFF
CDR3 DNA: TGCAGTGCTAGAGATGGGACAGGGGACACTGAAGCTTTCTTT

D gene: TRBD1
clone size: few
V gene: TRBV5-1
J gene: TRBJ2-1
CDR3 protein: CASSEPGTDYNEQFF
CDR3 DNA: TGCGCCAGCAGCGAGCCCGGGACAGACTACAATGAGCAGTTCTTC

D gene: TRBD1
clone size: NA
V gene: TRBV27
J gene: TRBJ1-2
CDR3 protein: CASSLYGTGGFGYTF
CDR3 DNA: TGTGCCAGCAGTTTATACGGGACAGGGGGCTTCGGCTACACCTTC

D gene: TRBD1
clone size: few
V gene: TRBV29-1
J gene: TRBJ2-7
CDR3 protein: CSVVLGTAEIHQEQYF
CDR3 DNA: TGCAGCGTTGTCCTGGGGACAGCCGAAATTCATCAAGAGCAGTACTTC

D gene: TRBD2
clone size: few
V gene: TRBV28
J gene: TRBJ2-7
CDR3 protein: CASSGGIDPSYRYEQYF
CDR3 DNA: TGTGCCAGCAGCGGGGGGATTGACCCGTCTTATCGCTACGAGCAGTACTTC

D gene: TRBD1
clone size: NA
V gene: TRBV6-1
J gene: TRBJ2-3
CDR3 protein: CASKTARDSSRTDTQYF
CDR3 DNA: TGTGCCAGCAAGACCGCGAGGGACAGCTCTCGCACAGATACGCAGTATTTT

D gene: NA
clone size: NA
V gene: TRBV27
J gene: TRBJ2-7
CDR3 protein: CASSLKGGISREQYF
CDR3 DNA: TGTGCCAGCAGTTTAAAGGGGGGGATCTCTCGAGAGCAGTACTTC

D gene: NA
clone size: NA
V gene: TRBV6-2/TRBV6-3
J gene: TRBJ1-2
CDR3 protein: CASSYSGGARNYGYTF
CDR3 DNA: TGTGCCAGCAGTTACTCGGGGGGGGCAAGAAACTATGGCTACACCTTC

D gene: NA
clone size: NA
V gene: TRBV5-5
J gene: TRBJ1-5
CDR3 protein: CASSLVAGPGNQPQHF
CDR3 DNA: TGTGCCAGCAGCTTGGTTGCGGGGCCGGGCAATCAGCCCCAGCATTTT

D gene: TRBD2
clone size: NA
V gene: TRBV15
J gene: TRBJ2-3
CDR3 protein: CATSKGLAGSTDTQYF
CDR3 DNA: TGTGCCACCAGCAAGGGGCTAGCGGGGAGCACAGATACGCAGTATTTT

D gene: NA
clone size: NA
V gene: TRBV24-1
J gene: TRBJ1-3
CDR3 protein: CATSDSRRTSGNTIYF
CDR3 DNA: TGTGCCACCAGTGACTCCAGACGGACCTCTGGAAACACCATATATTTT

D gene: NA
clone size: few
V gene: TRBV20-1
J gene: TRBJ1-5
CDR3 protein: CSAKTPRSGNQPQHF
CDR3 DNA: TGCAGTGCCAAAACCCCCAGATCGGGCAATCAGCCCCAGCATTTT

D gene: NA
clone size: many
V gene: TRBV6-1
J gene: TRBJ2-1
CDR3 protein: CASSEAGSSYNEQFF
CDR3 DNA: TGTGCCAGCAGTGAAGCGGGGAGCTCCTACAATGAGCAGTTCTTC

D gene: NA
clone size: NA
V gene: TRBV12-3/TRBV12-4
J gene: TRBJ2-3
CDR3 protein: CASSLRQGGDTQYF
CDR3 DNA: TGTGCCAGCAGCTTACGGCAGGGGGGGGATACGCAGTATTTT

D gene: NA
clone size: NA
V gene: TRBV20-1
J gene: TRBJ1-5
CDR3 protein: CSAREGGGNQPQHF
CDR3 DNA: TGCAGTGCTAGAGAGGGGGGCGGCAATCAGCCCCAGCATTTT

D gene: NA
clone size: few
V gene: TRBV4-3
J gene: TRBJ2-5
CDR3 protein: CASSQGRFAGPQETQYF
CDR3 DNA: TGCGCCAGCAGCCAAGGGCGGTTTGCGGGGCCACAAGAGACCCAGTACTTC

D gene: TRBD2
clone size: NA
V gene: TRBV5-1
J gene: TRBJ2-1
CDR3 protein: CASSDRTSGGANEQFF
CDR3 DNA: TGCGCCAGCAGCGATAGGACTAGCGGGGGGGCTAATGAGCAGTTCTTC

D gene: TRBD1
clone size: NA
V gene: TRBV5-1
J gene: TRBJ2-5
CDR3 protein: CASSLPDRDQETQYF
CDR3 DNA: TGCGCCAGCAGCTTGCCTGACAGGGATCAAGAGACCCAGTACTTC